This T cell receptor beta chain was sequenced for a study of T cells expressing NK-cell markers (dated by TCRdb to 2018 to 2020). Concerning the study at large: About 8 donors provided sorted CD3+CD56+NKG2C+, CD3+CD56+NKG2C- and CD3+CD56-NKG2C+ T-cell subsets, whose TCR beta-chain repertoires were profiled. Of the eight sequenced donors, seven were found to be HCMV-seropositive and one was found to be HCMV-seronegative. Randomly selected healthy volunteers, three men and five women, were used as the eight sequenced donors. The libraries were sequenced on Illumina HiSeq 2000/2500, MiSeq or NextSeq, producing 2 x 150 bp reads. Study-level results and caveats: Whether the expanded NKG2C-expressing T cell clones were specific for HCMV antigens was left unclear. In a handful of donors, the dominant CD3+CD56+NKG2C+ clonotypes ranked among the top 10 CD8+ clonotypes, making up roughly 1.0-7.0% of CD8+ T cells. Those dominant clonotypes were again the most abundant among CD3+CD56-NKG2C+ cells in a few donors, at about 25-60.1%.

Data came from an Illumina HiSeq 2000. 5'RACE template switching, by which a universal primer site and unique molecular identifiers were added, was used to make TCR beta cDNA libraries. Priming for cDNA synthesis came from the TCR beta constant segment, and two successive PCR amplification steps followed. The source study handled its data this way. Reads were demultiplexed and grouped by UMI with MIGEC, and clonotypes were assembled and quantified with MiTCR. To exclude erroneous sequences, only TCR cDNA sequences supported by at least two reads were retained. The tcR package was used for downstream repertoire analysis, and clonotypes were matched between fractions using CDR3 nucleotide sequence together with V segment. VDJmatch was used to annotate antigen specificity against VDJdb, with one amino acid substitution in CDR3 permitted. TCRdb reprocessed the reads; each CDR3 protein sequence makes one entry, and DNA is unavailable. The V and J calls reflect TCRdb's pipeline rather than the authors' work. The sample's table covers hundreds of thousands of distinct CDR3 sequences. The biggest ten clones account for more than 7% of the sample.

As regards this clonotype: The antigen it recognizes is unknown.

Its CDR3 holds 16 amino acids, cysteine through phenylalanine. This entry has no DNA. The germline V gene yields SGHVS for CDR1 and FQNEAQ for CDR2. HCMV serostatus was determined by detecting HCMV-specific IgG in serum with a commercial ELISA kit. Peripheral blood mononuclear cells were isolated from blood by Ficoll density gradient centrifugation. The sequenced sample was blood T cells: a sorted CD56 or NKG2C T cell subset, CD4+ or CD8+ T cells, or bulk PBMC T cells (not recorded which). The chain is made from TRBV7-8 and TRBJ2-1. The receptor's source is a woman aged 18-70 years in good health. Here the CDR3 is given as CASSPMRSDLNNEQFF.